This is a list of T cell receptor beta chains from one sample in a study of T cell responses to AZD1222 COVID-19 vaccine. Here immunoSEQ multiplex PCR was the method, and the copy in TCRdb shows in-frame clones only, minus some. Among some 140,000 clones listed, about 88% were seen once. Sequencing used peripheral blood, obtained on day 0 of AZD1222 vaccination. These receptors all come from an adult in good health. CDR3s include the opening cysteine and the closing phenylalanine or tryptophan. Each record gives: clone size, CDR3 length, V gene, J gene, D gene, CDR3 protein, CDR3 DNA. D genes are given only for firm matches. Clone size, where shown, is once, few, many, or a class for clones that have expanded.

-	16	TRBV7-2	TRBJ1-2	TRBD1	CASSTRTGGAGYGYTF	TGTGCCAGCAGCACCCGGACAGGGGGCGCTGGCTATGGCTACACCTTC
-	16	TRBV12-5	TRBJ2-6	TRBD1	CASGLTTGAGANVLTF	TGTGCTAGTGGTTTGACAACAGGGGCTGGGGCCAACGTCCTGACTTTC
-	15	TRBV5-6	TRBJ1-1	TRBD1	CASSWQGVGNTEAFF	TGTGCCAGCAGCTGGCAGGGGGTGGGGAACACTGAAGCTTTCTTT
many	16	TRBV7-2	TRBJ1-5	-	CASSLRRGDSNQPQHF	TGTGCCAGCAGCTTACGCAGGGGCGATAGCAATCAGCCCCAGCATTTT
few	12	TRBV29-1	TRBJ2-1	TRBD1	CSVTTGSNEQFF	TGCAGCGTCACGACAGGGAGCAATGAGCAGTTCTTC
-	13	TRBV12-3/TRBV12-4	TRBJ1-3	-	CASSFSSGNTIYF	TGTGCCAGCAGTTTCAGCTCTGGAAACACCATATATTTT
once	13	TRBV18	TRBJ1-5	-	CASATGLNQPQHF	TGTGCCAGCGCAACAGGTCTTAATCAGCCCCAGCATTTT
once	15	TRBV5-4	TRBJ2-7	-	CASSLVQGNSYEQYF	TGTGCCAGCAGCTTGGTACAGGGCAACTCCTACGAGCAGTACTTC
-	16	TRBV4-3	TRBJ2-7	TRBD2	CASSQVVLAGKYEQYF	TGCGCCAGCAGCCAAGTTGTATTAGCGGGGAAGTACGAGCAGTACTTC
few	13	TRBV12-3/TRBV12-4	TRBJ1-2	-	CASSPYLGRGYTF	TGTGCCAGCAGCCCCTACCTTGGCCGGGGCTACACCTTC
once	13	TRBV3-1/TRBV3-2	TRBJ1-5	-	CASSPDGYQPQHF	TGTGCCAGCAGCCCGGACGGCTATCAGCCCCAGCATTTT
-	14	TRBV5-1	TRBJ1-4	-	CASSLERAGEKLFF	TGCGCCAGCAGCTTGGAGAGGGCTGGGGAAAAACTGTTTTTT
-	14	TRBV19	TRBJ1-1	-	CASSIVSPNTEAFF	TGTGCCAGTAGTATTGTAAGCCCTAACACTGAAGCTTTCTTT
-	15	TRBV5-1	TRBJ1-5	-	CASSLVLGSNQPQHF	TGCGCCAGCAGCTTGGTTCTTGGGAGCAATCAGCCCCAGCATTTT
-	15	TRBV4-2	TRBJ1-5	TRBD1	CASSLGTGPNQPQHF	TGTGCCAGCAGCCTCGGGACAGGACCTAATCAGCCCCAGCATTTT
-	14	TRBV7-2	TRBJ2-4	-	CASSLGGNKNIQYF	TGTGCCAGCAGCTTAGGGGGAAACAAAAACATTCAGTACTTC
few	14	TRBV9	TRBJ1-1	-	CASSGNSGDTEAFF	TGTGCCAGCAGCGGAAACTCAGGGGATACTGAAGCTTTCTTT
-	13	TRBV7-2	TRBJ1-5	-	CASSLDSMTPQHF	TGTGCCAGCAGCTTGGACAGTATGACTCCCCAGCATTTT
-	14	TRBV28	TRBJ1-5	-	CASSLGGSNQPQHF	TGTGCCAGCAGTTTAGGGGGCAGCAATCAGCCCCAGCATTTT
-	16	TRBV9	TRBJ2-3	TRBD2	CASSQGVAGGTDTQYF	TGTGCCAGCAGCCAAGGAGTTGCGGGGGGCACAGATACGCAGTATTTT
-	19	TRBV7-2	TRBJ2-3	TRBD2	CASSLRKRGTSGVGDTQYF	TGTGCCAGCAGCTTACGGAAACGTGGGACTAGCGGGGTGGGAGATACGCAGTATTTT
-	13	TRBV9	TRBJ1-1	-	CASSGDRNTEAFF	TGTGCCAGCAGCGGAGACAGGAACACTGAAGCTTTCTTT
-	12	TRBV28	TRBJ2-7	-	CASKATTSEQYF	TGTGCCAGCAAGGCCACTACTAGCGAGCAGTACTTC
-	12	TRBV19	TRBJ2-1	-	CASSIGRGEQFF	TGTGCCAGTAGTATTGGTCGGGGTGAGCAGTTCTTC
-	14	TRBV7-2	TRBJ1-2	-	CASSLDRINYGYTF	TGTGCCAGCAGCTTAGATCGGATTAACTATGGCTACACCTTC
-	16	TRBV7-2	TRBJ2-1	TRBD1	CASSLRTGANHNEQFF	TGTGCCAGCAGCTTACGGACAGGGGCGAATCACAATGAGCAGTTCTTC
-	12	TRBV19	TRBJ2-3	-	CASSSGRDTQYF	TGTGCCAGTAGTAGCGGGCGAGATACGCAGTATTTT
-	14	TRBV7-9	TRBJ1-2	-	CASSLGQSNYGYTF	TGTGCCAGCAGCTTGGGGCAATCTAACTATGGCTACACCTTC
-	15	TRBV2	TRBJ1-6	-	CASGRDRGGLSPLHF	TGTGCCAGCGGAAGAGACCGGGGTGGACTGTCACCCCTCCACTTT
-	14	TRBV14	TRBJ1-6	-	CASSQESRASPLHF	TGTGCCAGCAGCCAAGAGTCCAGGGCGTCACCCCTCCACTTT
-	14	TRBV6-5	TRBJ1-5	TRBD1	CASSFHQGGQPQHF	TGTGCCAGCAGTTTCCATCAGGGGGGTCAGCCCCAGCATTTT
-	12	TRBV11-2	TRBJ2-7	-	CASSSAGIEQYF	TGTGCCAGCAGCAGCGCGGGGATCGAGCAGTACTTC
-	12	TRBV15	TRBJ1-2	-	CATSRDLGTRTF	TGTGCCACCAGCAGAGATCTCGGGACCCGCACCTTC
-	15	TRBV5-4	TRBJ2-6	-	CASSSPGPGANVLTF	TGTGCCAGCAGCTCACCGGGCCCCGGGGCCAACGTCCTGACTTTC
few	17	TRBV4-1	TRBJ1-1	-	CASSQVEAVSMNTEAFF	TGCGCCAGCAGCCAAGTCGAGGCGGTCAGCATGAACACTGAAGCTTTCTTT
once	15	TRBV19	TRBJ1-2	-	CASSIDPQVNYGYTF	TGTGCCAGTAGTATAGATCCTCAAGTAAACTATGGCTACACCTTC